This T cell receptor (beta chain) is from a study of T cells in Graves' hyperthyroidism and ophthalmopathy. Study summary: Initial diagnosis, before any treatment, was when peripheral blood was collected.

TCR beta CDR3 region amplification was performed from RNA transcripts. The HTBI primer set served for first-round RT-PCR of the TCR CDR3. TCRdb re-derived calls from the multiplex PCR reads in MiXCR, one entry per CDR3 protein. The table lists 500,000 to 600,000 distinct CDR3 sequences, 15% to 20% of them singletons. Patients showing uncontrolled infection, other autoimmune disease, pregnancy or lactation were ineligible. The germline V and J ends were trimmed by 7 bases and 4 bases, with 9 bases remaining between them. The CDR3 is 11 amino acids. Germline CDR1 and CDR2: SGHKS and YYEKEE (reference sequence). General study points: Ophthalmopathy was distinguished from stable hyperthyroidism by 13 V-J signatures.

Only a few counts were recorded for this clonotype. Its antigen is unknown. This TCR was sampled from a man aged 35-49 years with Graves' ophthalmopathy. The sequenced sample consisted of blood. V gene TRBV5-5 combines with J gene TRBJ2-7; D call uncertain. The chain's CDR3 is CASYDGYEQYF. CDR3 nucleotides: TGTGCCAGCTACGACGGATACGAGCAGTACTTC.